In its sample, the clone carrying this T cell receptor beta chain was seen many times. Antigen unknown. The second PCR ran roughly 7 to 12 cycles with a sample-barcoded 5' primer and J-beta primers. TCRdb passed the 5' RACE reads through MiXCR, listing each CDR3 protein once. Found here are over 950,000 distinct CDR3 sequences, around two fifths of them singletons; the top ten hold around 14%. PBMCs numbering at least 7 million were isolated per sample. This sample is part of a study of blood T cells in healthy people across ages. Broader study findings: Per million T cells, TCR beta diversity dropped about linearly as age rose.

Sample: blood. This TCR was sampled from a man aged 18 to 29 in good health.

In DNA, the CDR3 is TGCGCCAGCAGCCAGGGACGGACCTTAGCCAAAAACATTCAGTACTTC. It encodes CASSQGRTLAKNIQYF. The chain recombines TRBV4-3 with TRBJ2-4; D may match TRBD1 or TRBD2 (5 bases each). CDR1 and CDR2 (germline): LGHNA, YSLEER. There are 16 residues in the CDR3. The germline V and J ends were trimmed by 3 bases and 0 bases, with 12 bases remaining between them.